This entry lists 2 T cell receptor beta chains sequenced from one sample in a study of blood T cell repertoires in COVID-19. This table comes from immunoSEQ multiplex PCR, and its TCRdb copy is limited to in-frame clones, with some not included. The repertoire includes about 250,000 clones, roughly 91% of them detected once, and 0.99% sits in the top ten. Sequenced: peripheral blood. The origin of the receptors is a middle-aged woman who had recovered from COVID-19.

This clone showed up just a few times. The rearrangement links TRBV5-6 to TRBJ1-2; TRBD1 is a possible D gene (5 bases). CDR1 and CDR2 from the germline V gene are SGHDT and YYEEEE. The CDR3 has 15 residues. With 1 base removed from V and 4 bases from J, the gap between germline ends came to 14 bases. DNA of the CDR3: TGTGCCAGCAGCTTGTTTTCTCAGGGCGGCTATGGCTACACCTTC. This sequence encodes CASSLFSQGGYGYTF.

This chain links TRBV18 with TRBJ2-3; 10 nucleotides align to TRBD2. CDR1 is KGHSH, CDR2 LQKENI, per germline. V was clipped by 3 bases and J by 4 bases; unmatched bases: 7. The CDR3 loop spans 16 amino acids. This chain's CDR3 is CASSPQAGGSADTQYF. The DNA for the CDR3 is TGTGCCAGCTCACCCCAAGCGGGAGGGAGTGCAGATACGCAGTATTTT.